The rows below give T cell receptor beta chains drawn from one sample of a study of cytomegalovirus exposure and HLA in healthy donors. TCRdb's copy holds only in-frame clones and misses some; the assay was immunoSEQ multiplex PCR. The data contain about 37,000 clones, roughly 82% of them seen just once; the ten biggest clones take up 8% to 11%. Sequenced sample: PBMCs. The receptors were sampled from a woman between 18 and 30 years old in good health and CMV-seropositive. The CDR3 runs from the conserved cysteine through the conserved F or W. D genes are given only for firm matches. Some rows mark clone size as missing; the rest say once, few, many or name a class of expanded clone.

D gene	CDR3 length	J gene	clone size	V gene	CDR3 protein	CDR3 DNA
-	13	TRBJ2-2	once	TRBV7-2	CASPTGYTGELFF	TGTGCCAGCCCCACAGGATATACCGGGGAGCTGTTTTTT
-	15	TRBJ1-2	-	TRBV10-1	CASPPRGAASYGYTF	TGCGCCAGCCCGCCCCGGGGGGCGGCTTCCTATGGCTACACCTTC
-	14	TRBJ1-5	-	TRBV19	CASSIPRNDQPQHF	TGTGCCAGTAGTATACCCAGGAATGATCAGCCCCAGCATTTT
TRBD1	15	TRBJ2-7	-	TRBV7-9	CASSFGQGIHYEQYF	TGTGCCAGCAGCTTTGGACAGGGGATCCACTACGAGCAGTACTTC
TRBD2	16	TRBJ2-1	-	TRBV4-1	CASSQGGTSGGESQFF	TGCGCCAGCAGCCAAGGAGGGACTAGCGGGGGGGAATCGCAGTTCTTC
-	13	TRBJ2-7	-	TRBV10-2	CASSPLPGAEQYF	TGCGCCAGCAGCCCCCTGCCGGGAGCCGAGCAGTACTTC
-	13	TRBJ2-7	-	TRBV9	CASSGRSSYEQYF	TGTGCCAGCAGCGGGAGAAGCTCCTACGAGCAGTACTTC
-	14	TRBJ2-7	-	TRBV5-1	CASSSSFASYEQYF	TGCGCCAGCAGCTCCAGTTTCGCCTCCTACGAGCAGTACTTC
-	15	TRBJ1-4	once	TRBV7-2	CASSLGQIINEKLFF	TGTGCCAGCAGCTTAGGTCAGATTATTAATGAAAAACTGTTTTTT
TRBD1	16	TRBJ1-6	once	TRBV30	CAWTPPWDRADSPLHF	TGTGCCTGGACCCCTCCTTGGGACAGGGCGGATTCACCCCTCCACTTT
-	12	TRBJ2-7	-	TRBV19	CASSDQGREQYF	TGTGCCAGTAGTGACCAGGGTCGCGAGCAGTACTTC
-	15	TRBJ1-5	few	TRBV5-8	CASSLGQVSNQPQHF	TGTGCCAGCAGCTTGGGCCAGGTTAGCAATCAGCCCCAGCATTTT
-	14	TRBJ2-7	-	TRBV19	CASSMSGVTYEQYF	TGTGCCAGTAGTATGTCAGGCGTTACCTACGAGCAGTACTTC
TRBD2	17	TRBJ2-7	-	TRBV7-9	CASSLAQRGGYYYEQYF	TGTGCCAGCAGCTTGGCTCAGCGGGGGGGCTATTATTACGAGCAGTACTTC
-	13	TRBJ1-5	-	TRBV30	CAWSGRQNQPQHF	TGTGCCTGGAGTGGTAGACAGAATCAGCCCCAGCATTTT
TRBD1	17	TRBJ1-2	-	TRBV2	CASSEYRDRPLLDGYTF	TGTGCCAGCAGTGAATACCGGGACAGGCCACTTTTAGATGGCTACACCTTC
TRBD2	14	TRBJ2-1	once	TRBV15	CATNAGGSYNEQFF	TGTGCCACCAATGCGGGGGGCTCCTACAATGAGCAGTTCTTC
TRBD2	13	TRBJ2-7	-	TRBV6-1	CASSRRGFDEQYF	TGTGCCAGCTCAAGGCGGGGGTTCGACGAGCAGTACTTC
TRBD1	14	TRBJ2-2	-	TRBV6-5	CASGLGGALGELFF	TGTGCCAGCGGTTTAGGGGGCGCTTTAGGGGAGCTGTTTTTT
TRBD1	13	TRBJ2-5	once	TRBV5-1	CASSSGQGKTQYF	TGCGCCAGCAGCTCCGGACAGGGAAAGACCCAGTACTTC
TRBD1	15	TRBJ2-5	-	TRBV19	CASSTLGTGRETQYF	TGTGCCAGTAGTACTTTGGGGACAGGGAGAGAGACCCAGTACTTC
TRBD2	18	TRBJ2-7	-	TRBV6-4	CASSDISLAARRFNEQYF	TGTGCCAGCAGTGACATTTCGCTAGCGGCCCGGAGGTTCAACGAGCAGTACTTC
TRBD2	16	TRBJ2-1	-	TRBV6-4	CASSETGGEGHNEQFF	TGTGCCAGCAGTGAAACCGGGGGGGAGGGCCACAATGAGCAGTTCTTC
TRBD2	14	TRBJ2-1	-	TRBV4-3	CASSRGTSGNEQFF	TGCGCCAGCAGCCGCGGGACTAGCGGCAATGAGCAGTTCTTC
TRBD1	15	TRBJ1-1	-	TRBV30	CARGAPGQGATEAFF	TGTGCCCGAGGGGCCCCGGGACAGGGGGCCACTGAAGCTTTCTTT
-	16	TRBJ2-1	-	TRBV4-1	CASSQDSPLVGNEQFF	TGCGCCAGCAGTCAAGACAGCCCCCTAGTTGGGAATGAGCAGTTCTTC
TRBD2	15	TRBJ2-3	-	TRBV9	CASSILAGSTDTQYF	TGTGCCAGCAGTATCCTAGCGGGAAGCACAGATACGCAGTATTTT
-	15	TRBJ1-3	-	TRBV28	CASSFGRGPGNTIYF	TGTGCCAGCAGTTTCGGGCGGGGGCCCGGAAACACCATATATTTT
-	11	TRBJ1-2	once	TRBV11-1	CASSSDYGYTF	TGTGCCAGCAGCTCGGACTATGGCTACACCTTC
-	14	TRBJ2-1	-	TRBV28	CASSFRDFYNEQFF	TGTGCCAGCAGTTTTCGGGACTTTTACAATGAGCAGTTCTTC
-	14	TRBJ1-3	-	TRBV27	CASSLGGAGNTIYF	TGTGCCAGCAGTTTGGGGGGTGCTGGAAACACCATATATTTT
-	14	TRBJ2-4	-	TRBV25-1	CASSELGPMGIQYF	TGTGCCAGCAGTGAATTGGGCCCGATGGGCATTCAGTACTTC
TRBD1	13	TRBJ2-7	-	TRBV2	CATTSTGAYEQYF	TGTGCCACAACAAGCACAGGGGCTTACGAGCAGTACTTC
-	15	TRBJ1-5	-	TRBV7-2	CASSLGAGRDQPQHF	TGTGCCAGCAGCTTAGGCGCAGGGAGGGATCAGCCCCAGCATTTT